This TCR beta chain was captured by sequencing in a study of T cells in localized non-small cell lung cancer. Findings of the study overall: Across samples, adjacent lung featured a median around 55 of the top 100 tumor clones. One tumor region alone was sequenced, and heterogeneity therefore remains possible. The greatest T cell clonality was found in uninvolved adjacent lung (higher than in tumor).

Only in-frame clones appear in the TCRdb table, and some are missing; sequencing was by immunoSEQ multiplex PCR. The sample carries 1,100 to 1,500 clones, approximately 31% recorded once. Note on this clone: The antigen is undetermined.

Here the sequenced sample was lung tumor tissue, taken before any cancer treatment. The TCR was taken from a male donor at least 60 years old with stage I squamous cell lung carcinoma.

The CDR3 sequence is CASSLGGGNVRSYEQYF. The CDR3 nucleotides are TGTGCCAGCAGTTTAGGAGGGGGTAACGTTCGGTCCTACGAGCAGTACTTC. The gene calls are TRBV9 and TRBJ2-7; D is tentatively TRBD1 or TRBD2 (6 bases each). V was clipped by 5 bases and J by 1 base, with 22 bases between them. CDR3 length: 17 amino acids. Germline-derived CDR1 and CDR2 are SGDLS and YYNGEE.